Each of the 9 T cell receptor beta chains below was sequenced from the same sample in a study of CD8+ T cells in alopecia areata. RNA was isolated and reverse transcribed to cDNA, the sequencing template. Here immunoSEQ multiplex PCR was the method, and the copy in TCRdb shows in-frame clones only, minus some. The table includes about 120,000 clones, 35% to 40% detected once. The sequencing input was CD4+ T cells sorted from blood. All receptors come from a human donor with alopecia areata.

This clone was observed a few times. This rearrangement joins TRBV29-1 to TRBJ2-5, with TRBD1 matching over 9 bases. The germline V gene encodes CDR1 SQVTM and CDR2 ANQGSEA. The V and J ends lost 4 bases and 2 bases, in that order; junction bases with no gene match: 11. This CDR3 comprises 16 residues. The CDR3 region has the DNA TGCAGCGTTGCCCCGTCCGGGACAGGGCCGCAAGAGACCCAGTACTTC. Translation: CSVAPSGTGPQETQYF.

The gene calls are TRBV4-3 and TRBJ2-1; 12 bases fit TRBD2. J was trimmed by 7 bases and V by 2 bases; bases with no gene match: 6. Germline assignment: CDR1 LGHNA and CDR2 YSLEER. The CDR3 spans 16 residues. CDR3 region: CASSQPGLAGRNEQFF. The CDR3 nucleotides are TGCGCCAGCAGCCAACCCGGACTAGCGGGAAGAAATGAGCAGTTCTTC.

The chain recombines TRBV29-1 with TRBJ2-7; D gene uncertain. This CDR3 is built from 11 residues. V gave up 5 bases and J gave up 4 bases, with 9 bases separating them. Germline-derived CDR1 and CDR2 are SQVTM and ANQGSEA. CDR3 nucleotide sequence: TGCAGCGTTCAAACGGTTTACGAGCAGTACTTC. Its protein product is CSVQTVYEQYF.

The rearrangement links TRBV7-2 to TRBJ1-2, with 8 bases identical to TRBD1. Germline lookup yields CDR1 SGHTA and CDR2 FQGNSA. Trimming cost V 1 base and J 7 bases; bases outside gene matches: 5. The CDR3 is made up of 14 amino acids. The CDR3 bases are TGTGCCAGCAGCTTAGACAGGGGGGCAGTTGGCTACACCTTC. This encodes CASSLDRGAVGYTF.

This clone was seen a few times. This sequence joins TRBV18 and TRBJ1-1, with D possibly being TRBD1 (6 bases). V lost 10 bases and J lost 5, with 20 bases in between. Germline V lookup: CDR1 KGHSH, CDR2 LQKENI. The CDR3 is made up of 14 amino acids. The DNA for the CDR3 is TGTGCCACCCATCCTGGGGGGCGCAGTACTGAAGCTTTCTTT. Its translation: CATHPGGRSTEAFF.

The rearrangement uses TRBV6-5 and TRBJ1-2; 7 bases map to TRBD1. V gave up 2 bases and J gave up 4 bases; unmatched junction bases: 4. The CDR3 has 14 amino acids. The germline gives CDR1 MNHEY, CDR2 SVGAGI. CDR3 bases: TGTGCCAGCAGTTACCAGACAGGGACCTATGGCTACACCTTC. Protein sequence: CASSYQTGTYGYTF.

V usage is TRBV7-2 and J usage is TRBJ1-1; 8 nucleotides line up with TRBD1. CDR3 length: 15 amino acids. Germline lookup yields CDR1 SGHTA and CDR2 FQGNSA. The junction had 10 bases not matched to a gene; V was cut back by 8 bases and J by 2 bases. CDR3 sequence: CASARQGPSNTEAFF. Here the CDR3 DNA reads TGTGCCAGCGCCCGACAGGGGCCCTCTAACACTGAAGCTTTCTTT. Using reference TRBV7-2 and TRBJ1-1 for the parts outside the CDR3, the full variable domain is GAGVSQSPSNKVTEKGKDVELRCDPISGHTALYWYRQSLGQGLEFLIYFQGNSAPDKSGLPSDRFSAERTGGSVSTLTIQRTQQEDSAVYLCASARQGPSNTEAFFGQGTRLTVV.

The chain carries TRBV14 and TRBJ2-7; the D call may be TRBD1 or TRBD2 (5 bases each). Germline assignment: CDR1 SGHDN and CDR2 FVKESK. The length of the CDR3 is 13 residues. The V end lost 6 bases, the J end lost 0 bases, and 9 bases lay between the germline ends. The CDR3 protein is CASSRDASYEQYF. The CDR3 region has the DNA TGTGCCAGCAGTCGGGACGCCTCCTACGAGCAGTACTTC.

The rearrangement joins TRBV7-2 to TRBJ2-3; no reliable D call. CDR1 and CDR2 from the germline V gene are SGHTA and FQGNSA. The CDR3 has 13 residues. Trimming took off 0 bases at V and 5 bases at J, with 6 bases between the two ends. In DNA, the CDR3 is TGTGCCAGCAGCTTAGCAAACCGAGATACGCAGTATTTT. Amino acids: CASSLANRDTQYF.